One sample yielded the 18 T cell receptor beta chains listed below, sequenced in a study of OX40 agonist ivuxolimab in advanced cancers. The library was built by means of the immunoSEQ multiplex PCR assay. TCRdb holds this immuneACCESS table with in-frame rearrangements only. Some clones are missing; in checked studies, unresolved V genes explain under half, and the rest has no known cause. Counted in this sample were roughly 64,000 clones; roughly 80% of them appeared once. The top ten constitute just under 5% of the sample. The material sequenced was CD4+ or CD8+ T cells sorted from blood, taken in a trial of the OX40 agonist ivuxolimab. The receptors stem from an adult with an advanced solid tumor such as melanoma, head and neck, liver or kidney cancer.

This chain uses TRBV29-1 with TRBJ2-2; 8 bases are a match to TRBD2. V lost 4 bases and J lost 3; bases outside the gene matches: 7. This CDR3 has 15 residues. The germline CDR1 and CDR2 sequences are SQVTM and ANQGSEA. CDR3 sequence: CSVVGGAKDTGELFF. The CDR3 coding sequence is TGCAGCGTTGTCGGGGGGGCGAAGGACACCGGGGAGCTGTTTTTT.

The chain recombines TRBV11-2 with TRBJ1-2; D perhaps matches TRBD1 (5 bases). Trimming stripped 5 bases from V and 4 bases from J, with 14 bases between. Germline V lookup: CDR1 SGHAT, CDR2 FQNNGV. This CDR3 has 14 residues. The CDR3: CASSQFTGGYGYTF. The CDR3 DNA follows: TGTGCCAGCAGCCAATTCACCGGGGGCTATGGCTACACCTTC.

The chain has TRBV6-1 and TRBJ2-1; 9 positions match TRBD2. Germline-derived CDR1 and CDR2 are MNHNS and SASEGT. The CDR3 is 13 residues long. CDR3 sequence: CASGGLSYNEQFF. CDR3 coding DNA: TGTGCTAGCGGGGGACTCTCCTACAATGAGCAGTTCTTC.

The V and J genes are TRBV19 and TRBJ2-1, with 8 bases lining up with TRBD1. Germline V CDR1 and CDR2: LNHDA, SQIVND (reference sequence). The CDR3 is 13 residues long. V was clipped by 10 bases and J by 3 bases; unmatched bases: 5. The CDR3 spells CATDRGGYNEQFF. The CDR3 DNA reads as TGTGCCACAGACAGGGGAGGCTACAATGAGCAGTTCTTC.

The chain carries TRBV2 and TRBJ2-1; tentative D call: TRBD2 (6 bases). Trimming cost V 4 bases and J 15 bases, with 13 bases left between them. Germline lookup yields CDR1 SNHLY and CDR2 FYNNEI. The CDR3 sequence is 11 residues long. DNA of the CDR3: TGTGCCAGCAGTGTGTGGACTACAAGGTTCTTC. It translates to CASSVWTTRFF.

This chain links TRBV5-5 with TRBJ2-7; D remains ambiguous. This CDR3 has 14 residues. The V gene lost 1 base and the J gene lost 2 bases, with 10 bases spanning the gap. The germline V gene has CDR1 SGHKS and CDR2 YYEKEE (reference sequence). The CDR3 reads CASSLLHKAYEQYF. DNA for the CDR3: TGTGCCAGCAGCTTGTTACATAAGGCCTACGAGCAGTACTTC. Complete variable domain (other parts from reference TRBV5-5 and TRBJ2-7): DAGVTQSPTHLIKTRGQQVTLRCSPISGHKSVSWYQQVLGQGPQFIFQYYEKEERGRGNFPDRFSARQFPNYSSELNVNALLLGDSALYLCASSLLHKAYEQYFGPGTRLTVT.

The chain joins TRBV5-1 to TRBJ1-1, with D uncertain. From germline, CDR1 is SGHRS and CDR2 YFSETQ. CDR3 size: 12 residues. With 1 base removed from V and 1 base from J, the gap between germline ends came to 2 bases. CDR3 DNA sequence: TGCGCCAGCAGCTTGACGAACACTGAAGCTTTCTTT. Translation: CASSLTNTEAFF.

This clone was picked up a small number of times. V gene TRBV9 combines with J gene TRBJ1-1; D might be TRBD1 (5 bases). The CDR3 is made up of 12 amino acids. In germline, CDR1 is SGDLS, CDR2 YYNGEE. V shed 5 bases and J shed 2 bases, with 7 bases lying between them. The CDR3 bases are TGTGCCAGCAGTGGGACCAACACTGAAGCTTTCTTT. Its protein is CASSGTNTEAFF.

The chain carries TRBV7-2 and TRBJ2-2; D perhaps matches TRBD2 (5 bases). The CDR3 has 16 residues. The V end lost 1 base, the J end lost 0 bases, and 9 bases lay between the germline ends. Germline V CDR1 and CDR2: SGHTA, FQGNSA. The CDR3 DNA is TGTGCCAGCAGCTTAGTAAGCGGAACGAACACCGGGGAGCTGTTTTTT. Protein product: CASSLVSGTNTGELFF. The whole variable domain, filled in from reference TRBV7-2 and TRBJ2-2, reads GAGVSQSPSNKVTEKGKDVELRCDPISGHTALYWYRQSLGQGLEFLIYFQGNSAPDKSGLPSDRFSAERTGGSVSTLTIQRTQQEDSAVYLCASSLVSGTNTGELFFGEGSRLTVL.

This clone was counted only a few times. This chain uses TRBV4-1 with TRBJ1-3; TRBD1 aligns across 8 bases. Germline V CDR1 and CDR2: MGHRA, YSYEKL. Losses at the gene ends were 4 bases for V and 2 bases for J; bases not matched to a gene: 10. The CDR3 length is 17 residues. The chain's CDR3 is CASSLEPQGGAGNTIYF. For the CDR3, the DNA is TGCGCCAGCAGCCTGGAGCCACAGGGGGGCGCTGGAAACACCATATATTTT.

The CDR3 loop reads CASKEGGATVTGELFF. The CDR3 DNA reads as TGTGCCAGTAAGGAGGGTGGGGCTACGGTGACCGGGGAGCTGTTTTTT. V usage is TRBV19 and J usage is TRBJ2-2; TRBD2 is a possible D gene (6 bases). The V gene's germline CDR1 is LNHDA and CDR2 SQIVND (reference sequence). The V end was cut by 7 bases, the J end by 5 bases, with 20 bases between. This CDR3 spans 16 amino acids.

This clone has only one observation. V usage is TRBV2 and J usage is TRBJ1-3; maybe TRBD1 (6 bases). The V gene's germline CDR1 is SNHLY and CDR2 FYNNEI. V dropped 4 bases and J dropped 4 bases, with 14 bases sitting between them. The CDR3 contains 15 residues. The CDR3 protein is CASSGAQGLGNTIYF. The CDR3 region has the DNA TGTGCCAGCAGTGGAGCACAGGGCCTAGGAAACACCATATATTTT.

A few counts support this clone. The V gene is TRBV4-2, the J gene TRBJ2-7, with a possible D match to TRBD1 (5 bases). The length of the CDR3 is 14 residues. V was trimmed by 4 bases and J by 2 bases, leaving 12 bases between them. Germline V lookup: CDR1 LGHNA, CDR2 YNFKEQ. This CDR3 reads CASSRETRAYEQYF. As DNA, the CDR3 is TGTGCCAGCAGCCGAGAGACCAGGGCCTACGAGCAGTACTTC.

The CDR3 sequence is CASRYRNNGNQPQHF. The CDR3 DNA is TGTGCCAGCAGGTACCGAAATAACGGCAATCAGCCCCAGCATTTT. The chain uses TRBV6-1 and TRBJ1-5; D gene unclear. Deletions cut 6 bases from V and 2 bases from J, with 14 bases between. The CDR3 sequence is 15 residues long. Per the germline V gene, CDR1 is MNHNS and CDR2 is SASEGT.

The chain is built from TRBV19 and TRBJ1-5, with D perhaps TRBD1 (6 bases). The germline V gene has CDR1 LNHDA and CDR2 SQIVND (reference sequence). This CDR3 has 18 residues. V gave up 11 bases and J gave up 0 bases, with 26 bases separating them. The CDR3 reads CALIRGLRPTYSNQPQHF. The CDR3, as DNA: TGTGCCCTCATCCGGGGGCTAAGACCGACTTATAGCAATCAGCCCCAGCATTTT.

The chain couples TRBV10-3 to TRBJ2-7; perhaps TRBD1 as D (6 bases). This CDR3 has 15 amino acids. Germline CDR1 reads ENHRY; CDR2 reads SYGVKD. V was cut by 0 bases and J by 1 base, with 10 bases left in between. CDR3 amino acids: CAISESQGFSYEQYF. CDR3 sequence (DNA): TGTGCCATCAGTGAGTCTCAGGGGTTTTCCTACGAGCAGTACTTC.

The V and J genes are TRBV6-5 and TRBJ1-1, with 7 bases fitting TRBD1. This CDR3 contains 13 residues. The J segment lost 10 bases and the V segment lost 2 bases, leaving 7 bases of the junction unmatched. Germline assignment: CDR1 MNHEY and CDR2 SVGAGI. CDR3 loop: CASSYQGDVIAFF. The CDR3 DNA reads TGTGCCAGCAGTTACCAGGGGGACGTGATAGCTTTCTTT.

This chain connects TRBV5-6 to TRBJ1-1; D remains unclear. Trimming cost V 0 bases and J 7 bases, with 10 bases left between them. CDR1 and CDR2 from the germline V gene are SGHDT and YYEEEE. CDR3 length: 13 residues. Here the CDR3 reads CASSLVDLGEAFF. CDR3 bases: TGTGCCAGCAGCTTGGTGGATCTAGGTGAAGCTTTCTTT.